Each of the 5 T cell receptor beta chains below was sequenced from the same sample in a study of technical replicates of blood from a few donors. The assay was immunoSEQ multiplex PCR, and TCRdb's table has in-frame clones only and misses some. Of approximately 97,000 clones listed, approximately 95% are singletons. The sequencing input was T cells isolated from PBMCs. The receptors originated from a human donor in good health.

This clone was recorded only once. The chain has TRBV27 and TRBJ1-2; TRBD1 agrees at 8 bases. Germline V lookup: CDR1 MNHEY, CDR2 SMNVEV (reference sequence). With V trimmed by 2 bases and J by 9 bases, 5 bases remained unmatched. There are 13 residues in the CDR3. For the CDR3, the DNA is TGTGCCAGCAGTTTAGGACAGGGACGTAGCTACACCTTC. It encodes CASSLGQGRSYTF.

This clone has just a few counts. This rearrangement joins TRBV5-4 to TRBJ1-2; D gene ambiguous. This CDR3 has 14 amino acids. Germline assignment: CDR1 SGHNT and CDR2 YYREEE (reference sequence). The V gene lost 3 bases and the J gene lost 4 bases, with 13 bases spanning the gap. The CDR3 DNA reads TGTGCCAGCAGCTCCCCCCTCCCCCTCTATGGCTACACCTTC. Translating gives CASSSPLPLYGYTF.

This clone was seen just once. The J gene is TRBJ2-7, the V gene TRBV6-5, with unresolved D. The CDR3 has 8 residues. The germline gives CDR1 MNHEY, CDR2 SVGAGI. V lost 11 bases and J 7 bases, leaving 6 bases between the germline ends. DNA for the CDR3: TGTGCCCCCCAAGAGCAGTACTTC. Protein sequence: CAPQEQYF.

The rearrangement joins TRBV14 to TRBJ1-2; D may be TRBD1 (5 bases). Germline CDR1 is SGHDN and CDR2 is FVKESK. This CDR3 has 10 residues. The V end lost 3 bases, the J end lost 11 bases, and 7 bases lay between the germline ends. The CDR3: CASSQGRYTF. DNA for the CDR3: TGTGCCAGCAGCCAGGGGCGTTACACCTTC.

The J gene is TRBJ2-2, the V gene TRBV12-5; D is ambiguous. CDR1 is LGHNT, CDR2 FRNRAP, per germline. V lost 2 bases and J 1 base, leaving 11 bases between the germline ends. CDR3 length equals 16 residues. CDR3 sequence (DNA): TGTGCTAGTGGTTTGAGTGGTTGGCAGAACACCGGGGAGCTGTTTTTT. This sequence encodes CASGLSGWQNTGELFF.